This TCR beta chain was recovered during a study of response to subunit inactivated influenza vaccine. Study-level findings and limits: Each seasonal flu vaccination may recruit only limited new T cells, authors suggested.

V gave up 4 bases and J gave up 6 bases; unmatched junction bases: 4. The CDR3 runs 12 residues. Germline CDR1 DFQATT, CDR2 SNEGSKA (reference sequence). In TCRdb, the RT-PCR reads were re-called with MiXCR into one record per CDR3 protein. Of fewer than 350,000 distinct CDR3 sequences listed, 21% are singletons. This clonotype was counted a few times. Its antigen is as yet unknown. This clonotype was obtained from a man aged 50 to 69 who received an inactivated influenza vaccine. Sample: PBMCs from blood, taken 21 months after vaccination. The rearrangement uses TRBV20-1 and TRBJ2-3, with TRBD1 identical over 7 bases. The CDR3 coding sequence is TGCAGTGCTAAGACAGGGCCCGATACGCAGTATTTT. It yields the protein CSAKTGPDTQYF.